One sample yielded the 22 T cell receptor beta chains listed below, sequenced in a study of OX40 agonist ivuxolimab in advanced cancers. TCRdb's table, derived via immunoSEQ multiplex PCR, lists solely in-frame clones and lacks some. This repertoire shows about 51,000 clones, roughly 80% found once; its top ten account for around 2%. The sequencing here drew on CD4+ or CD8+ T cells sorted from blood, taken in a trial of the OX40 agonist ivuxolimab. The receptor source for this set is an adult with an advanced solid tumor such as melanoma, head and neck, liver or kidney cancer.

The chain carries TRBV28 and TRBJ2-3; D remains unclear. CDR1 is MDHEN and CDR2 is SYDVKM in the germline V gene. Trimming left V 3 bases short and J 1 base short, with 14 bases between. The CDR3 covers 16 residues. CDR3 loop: CASSFTPGRRTDTQYF. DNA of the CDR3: TGTGCCAGCAGTTTTACGCCGGGCAGACGCACAGATACGCAGTATTTT. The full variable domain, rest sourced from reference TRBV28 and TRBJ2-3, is DVKVTQSSRYLVKRTGEKVFLECVQDMDHENMFWYRQDPGLGLRLIYFSYDVKMKEKGDIPEGYSVSREKKERFSLILESASTNQTSMYLCASSFTPGRRTDTQYFGPGTRLTVL.

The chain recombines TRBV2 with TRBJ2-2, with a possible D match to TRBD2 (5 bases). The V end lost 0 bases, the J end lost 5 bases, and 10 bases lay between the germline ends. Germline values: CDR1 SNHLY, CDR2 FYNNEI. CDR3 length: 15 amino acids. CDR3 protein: CASSEARVATGELFF. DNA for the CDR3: TGTGCCAGCAGTGAAGCGCGGGTAGCGACCGGGGAGCTGTTTTTT.

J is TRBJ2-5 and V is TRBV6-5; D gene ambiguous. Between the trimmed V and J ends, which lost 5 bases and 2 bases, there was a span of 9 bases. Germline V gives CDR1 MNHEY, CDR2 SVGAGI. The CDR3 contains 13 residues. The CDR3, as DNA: TGTGCCAGCAGTAAAGGCGGACAAGAGACCCAGTACTTC. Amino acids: CASSKGGQETQYF.

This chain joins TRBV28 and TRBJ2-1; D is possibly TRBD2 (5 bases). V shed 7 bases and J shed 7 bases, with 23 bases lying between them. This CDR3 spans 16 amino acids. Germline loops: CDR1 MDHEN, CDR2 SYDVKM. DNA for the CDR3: TGTGCCAGCATCGGCAGGAGGACGACCACCAGGAATGAGCAGTTCTTC. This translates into CASIGRRTTTRNEQFF.

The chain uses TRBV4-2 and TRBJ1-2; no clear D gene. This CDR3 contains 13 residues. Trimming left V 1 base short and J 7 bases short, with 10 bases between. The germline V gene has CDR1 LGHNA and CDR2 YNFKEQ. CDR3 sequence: CASSQVRDSGYTF. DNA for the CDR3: TGTGCCAGCAGCCAAGTTCGGGATAGTGGCTACACCTTC.

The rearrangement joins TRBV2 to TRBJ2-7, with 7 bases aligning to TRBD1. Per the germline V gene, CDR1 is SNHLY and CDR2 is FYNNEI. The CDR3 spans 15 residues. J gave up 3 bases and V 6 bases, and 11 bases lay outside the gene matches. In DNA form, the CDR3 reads TGTGCCAGCAGGGACAGGTCCACAGATCGCTACGAGCAGTACTTC. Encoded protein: CASRDRSTDRYEQYF.

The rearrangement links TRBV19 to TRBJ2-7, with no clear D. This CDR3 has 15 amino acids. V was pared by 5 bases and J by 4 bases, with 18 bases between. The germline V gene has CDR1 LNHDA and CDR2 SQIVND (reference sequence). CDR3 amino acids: CASSASSSGSYEQYF. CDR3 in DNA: TGTGCCAGTAGTGCTTCCTCCTCGGGCAGTTACGAGCAGTACTTC.

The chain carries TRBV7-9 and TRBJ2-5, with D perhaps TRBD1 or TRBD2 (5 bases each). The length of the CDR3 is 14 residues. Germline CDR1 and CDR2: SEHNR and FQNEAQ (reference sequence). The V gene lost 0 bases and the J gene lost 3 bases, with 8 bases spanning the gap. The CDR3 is CASSLAGVKETQYF. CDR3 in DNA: TGTGCCAGCAGCTTAGCGGGGGTCAAAGAGACCCAGTACTTC.

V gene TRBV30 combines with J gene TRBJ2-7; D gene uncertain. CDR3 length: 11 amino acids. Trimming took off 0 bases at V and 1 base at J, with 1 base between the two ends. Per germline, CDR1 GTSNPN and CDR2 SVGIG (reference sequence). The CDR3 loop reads CAWSVSYEQYF. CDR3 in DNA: TGTGCCTGGAGTGTATCCTACGAGCAGTACTTC. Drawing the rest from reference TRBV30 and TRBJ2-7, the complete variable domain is SQTIHQWPATLVQPVGSPLSLECTVEGTSNPNLYWYRQAAGRGLQLLFYSVGIGQISSEVPQNLSASRPQDRQFILSSKKLLLSDSGFYLCAWSVSYEQYFGPGTRLTVT.

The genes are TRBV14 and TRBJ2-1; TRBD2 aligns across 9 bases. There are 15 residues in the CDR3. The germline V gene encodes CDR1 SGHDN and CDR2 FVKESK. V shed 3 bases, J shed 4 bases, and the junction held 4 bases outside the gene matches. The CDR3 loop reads CASSHLTSGYNEQFF. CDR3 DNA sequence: TGTGCCAGCAGCCACCTGACTAGCGGATACAATGAGCAGTTCTTC.

The CDR3 sequence is CASSLNLASLNTGELFF. DNA for the CDR3: TGTGCCAGCAGCTTAAATTTAGCTAGCCTAAACACCGGGGAGCTGTTTTTT. The gene calls are TRBV11-3 and TRBJ2-2, with TRBD2 as a possible D gene (5 bases). This CDR3 region has 17 residues. CDR1 and CDR2 from the germline V gene are SGHNT and YENEEA. Trimming pared 2 bases from V and 2 bases from J, leaving 15 bases between.

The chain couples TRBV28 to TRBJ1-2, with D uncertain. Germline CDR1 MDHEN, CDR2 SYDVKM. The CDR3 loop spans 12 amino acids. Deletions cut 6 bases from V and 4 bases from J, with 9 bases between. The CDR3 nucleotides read TGTGCCAGCAGAGCAGGCTTCTATGGCTACACCTTC. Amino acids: CASRAGFYGYTF.

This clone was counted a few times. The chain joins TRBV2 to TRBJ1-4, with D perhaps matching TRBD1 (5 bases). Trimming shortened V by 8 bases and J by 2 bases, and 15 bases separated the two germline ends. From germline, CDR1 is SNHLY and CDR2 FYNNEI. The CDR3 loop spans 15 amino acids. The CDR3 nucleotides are TGTGCCAGCGGCTCAATCGGGACCACTAATGAAAAACTGTTTTTT. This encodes CASGSIGTTNEKLFF. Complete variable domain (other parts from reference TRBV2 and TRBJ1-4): EPEVTQTPSHQVTQMGQEVILRCVPISNHLYFYWYRQILGQKVEFLVSFYNNEISEKSEIFDDQFSVERPDGSNFTLKIRSTKLEDSAMYFCASGSIGTTNEKLFFGSGTQLSVL.

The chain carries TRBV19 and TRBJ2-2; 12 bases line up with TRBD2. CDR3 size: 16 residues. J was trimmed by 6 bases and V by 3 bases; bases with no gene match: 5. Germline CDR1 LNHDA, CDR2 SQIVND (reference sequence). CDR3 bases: TGTGCCAGTAGTATCTTCTCTAGCGGGAGGGCCGGGGAGCTGTTTTTT. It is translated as CASSIFSSGRAGELFF. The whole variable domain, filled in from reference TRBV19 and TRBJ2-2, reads DGGITQSPKYLFRKEGQNVTLSCEQNLNHDAMYWYRQDPGQGLRLIYYSQIVNDFQKGDIAEGYSVSREKKESFPLTVTSAQKNPTAFYLCASSIFSSGRAGELFFGEGSRLTVL.

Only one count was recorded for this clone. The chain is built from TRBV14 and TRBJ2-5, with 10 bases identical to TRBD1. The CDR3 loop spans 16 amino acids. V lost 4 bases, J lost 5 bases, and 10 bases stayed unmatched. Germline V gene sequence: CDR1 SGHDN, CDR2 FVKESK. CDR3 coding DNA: TGTGCCAGCAGCCTCCCATTGTCGGGACAGGGGGAGACCCAGTACTTC. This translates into CASSLPLSGQGETQYF.

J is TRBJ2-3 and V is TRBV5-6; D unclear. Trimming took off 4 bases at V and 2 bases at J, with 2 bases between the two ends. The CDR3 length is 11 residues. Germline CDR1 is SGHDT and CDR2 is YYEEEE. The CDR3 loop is CASSLTDTQYF. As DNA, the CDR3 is TGTGCCAGCAGCCTCACAGATACGCAGTATTTT.

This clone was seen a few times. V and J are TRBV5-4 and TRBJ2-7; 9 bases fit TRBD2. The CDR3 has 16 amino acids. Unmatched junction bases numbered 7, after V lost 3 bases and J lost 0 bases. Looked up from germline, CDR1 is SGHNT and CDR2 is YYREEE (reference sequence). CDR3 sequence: CASSSGLAHSSYEQYF. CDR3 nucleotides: TGTGCCAGCAGCTCCGGACTAGCGCACAGCTCCTACGAGCAGTACTTC.

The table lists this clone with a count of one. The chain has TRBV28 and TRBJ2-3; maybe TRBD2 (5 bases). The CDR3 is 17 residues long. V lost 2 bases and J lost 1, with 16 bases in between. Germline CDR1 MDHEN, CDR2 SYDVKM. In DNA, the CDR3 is TGTGCCAGCAGTTTACCGTCCAGGCTAGCTCGCACAGATACGCAGTATTTT. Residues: CASSLPSRLARTDTQYF.

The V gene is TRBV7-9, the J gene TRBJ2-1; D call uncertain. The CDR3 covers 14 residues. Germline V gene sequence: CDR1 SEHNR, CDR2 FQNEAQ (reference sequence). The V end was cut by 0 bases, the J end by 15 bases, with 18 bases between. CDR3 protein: CASSLAQSSLRPFF. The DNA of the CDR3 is TGTGCCAGCAGCTTAGCGCAGAGTAGTCTCCGTCCGTTCTTC.

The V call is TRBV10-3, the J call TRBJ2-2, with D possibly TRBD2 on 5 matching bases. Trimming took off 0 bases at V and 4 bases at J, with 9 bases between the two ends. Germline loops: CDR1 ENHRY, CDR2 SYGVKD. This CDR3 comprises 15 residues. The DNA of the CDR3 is TGTGCCATCAGTGAGTCCGGGGAACGCACCGGGGAGCTGTTTTTT. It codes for CAISESGERTGELFF.

The CDR3 here is CASRMGSGGPPYEQYF. DNA for the CDR3: TGCGCCAGCAGGATGGGGTCCGGGGGCCCCCCCTACGAGCAGTACTTC. The chain has TRBV4-1 and TRBJ2-7; D could derive from TRBD1 or TRBD2 (6 bases each). The CDR3 contains 16 residues. Germline loops: CDR1 MGHRA, CDR2 YSYEKL. V lost 6 bases and J 2 bases, leaving 20 bases between the germline ends.

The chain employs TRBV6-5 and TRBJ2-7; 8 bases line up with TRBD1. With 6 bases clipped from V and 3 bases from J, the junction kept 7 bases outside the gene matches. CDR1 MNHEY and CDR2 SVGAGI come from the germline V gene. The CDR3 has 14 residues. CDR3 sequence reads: CASSKDRGGYEQYF. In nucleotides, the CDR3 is TGTGCCAGCAGCAAAGACAGGGGCGGCTACGAGCAGTACTTC.